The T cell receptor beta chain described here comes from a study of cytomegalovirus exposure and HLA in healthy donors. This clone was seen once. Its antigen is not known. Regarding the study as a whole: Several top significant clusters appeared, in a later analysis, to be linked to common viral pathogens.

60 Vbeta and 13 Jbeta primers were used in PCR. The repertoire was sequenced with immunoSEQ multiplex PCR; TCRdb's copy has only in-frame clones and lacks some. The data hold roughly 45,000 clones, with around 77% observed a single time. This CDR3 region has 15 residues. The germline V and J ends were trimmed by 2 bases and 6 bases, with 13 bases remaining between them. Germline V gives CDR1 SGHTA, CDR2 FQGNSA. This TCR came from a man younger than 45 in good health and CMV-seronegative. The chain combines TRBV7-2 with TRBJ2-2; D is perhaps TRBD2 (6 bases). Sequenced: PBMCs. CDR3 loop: CASSLFKLAAGELFF. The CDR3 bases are TGTGCCAGCAGCTTATTTAAACTAGCCGCCGGGGAGCTGTTTTTT.